These 14 T cell receptor beta chains were all obtained from the same sample, sequenced in a study of radiotherapy plus CTLA-4 blockade in lung cancer. TCRdb's table, derived via immunoSEQ multiplex PCR, lists solely in-frame clones and lacks some. This table holds under 100,000 clones, about 85% found once. The sample consisted of peripheral blood, taken from a patient treated with radiotherapy plus ipilimumab. The source of these receptors is a human donor with non-small cell lung cancer that progressed on radiotherapy plus ipilimumab.

The CDR3 DNA reads TGTGCCAGCAGCCCCGGACTAGCGGGGGGCACAGATACGCAGTATTTT. Protein product: CASSPGLAGGTDTQYF. The chain combines TRBV4-2 with TRBJ2-3; 13 bases align to TRBD2. This CDR3 region has 16 residues. V lost 4 bases and J lost 1; bases outside the gene matches: 2. Per the germline V gene, CDR1 is LGHNA and CDR2 is YNFKEQ.

J is TRBJ2-7 and V is TRBV28, with 8 positions matching TRBD2. In germline, CDR1 is MDHEN, CDR2 SYDVKM. J gave up 2 bases and V 6 bases, and 6 bases lay outside the gene matches. The CDR3 spans 14 residues. DNA of the CDR3: TGTGCCAGCAGCCCGGCGGGGGGACCCTACGAGCAGTACTTC. This encodes CASSPAGGPYEQYF.

V gene TRBV27 combines with J gene TRBJ2-5, with D possibly matching TRBD1 (6 bases). CDR1 and CDR2 from the germline V gene are MNHEY and SMNVEV (reference sequence). The CDR3 length is 13 residues. Between the trimmed V and J ends, which lost 3 bases and 1 base, there was a span of 6 bases. The CDR3 protein is CASSFRGQETQYF. The CDR3, as DNA: TGTGCCAGCAGTTTCAGGGGCCAAGAGACCCAGTACTTC.

This chain uses TRBV27 with TRBJ2-1; D tentatively reads TRBD1 or TRBD2 (6 bases each). V shed 8 bases and J shed 8 bases, with 13 bases lying between them. Germline V gene data show CDR1 as MNHEY and CDR2 as SMNVEV (reference sequence). The CDR3 consists of 12 residues. CDR3 nucleotide sequence: TGTGCCAGCGGGGGCGGGGCCGATGAGCAGTTCTTC. It encodes CASGGGADEQFF.

This chain links TRBV6-5 with TRBJ1-1, with D perhaps TRBD1 (5 bases). V lost 7 bases and J 7 bases, leaving 16 bases between the germline ends. Germline CDR1 MNHEY, CDR2 SVGAGI. The CDR3 has 13 amino acids. CDR3 in amino acids: CASIPTEASEAFF. CDR3 nucleotides: TGTGCCAGCATCCCGACAGAGGCGAGTGAAGCTTTCTTT.

This clone appeared once. The V gene is TRBV7-6, the J gene TRBJ1-5; D is undetermined. In germline, CDR1 is SGHVS, CDR2 FNYEAQ. The CDR3 has 13 residues. V lost 4 bases and J 4 bases, leaving 8 bases between the germline ends. In nucleotides, the CDR3 is TGTGCCAGCAGCTCGGACCTTAATCAGCCCCAGCATTTT. Encoded protein: CASSSDLNQPQHF.

This clone is a singleton in its sample. This sequence joins TRBV5-1 and TRBJ2-1, with TRBD2 identical over 12 bases. The CDR3 runs to 15 residues. The trim removed 9 bases at V and 3 bases at J, leaving 7 bases unmatched. CDR1 and CDR2 (germline): SGHRS, YFSETQ. CDR3 DNA: TGCGCCACCCAGAGGACTAGCGGGAACTACAATGAGCAGTTCTTC. Translation gives CATQRTSGNYNEQFF.

The CDR3 protein is CASSPVVGNEQFF. CDR3 DNA sequence: TGTGCCAGCAGCCCCGTCGTGGGCAATGAGCAGTTCTTC. This chain uses TRBV7-2 with TRBJ2-1; D call uncertain. This CDR3 spans 13 amino acids. The V end was cut by 5 bases, the J end by 6 bases, with 11 bases between. The germline gives CDR1 SGHTA, CDR2 FQGNSA. The full variable domain, in which reference TRBV7-2 and TRBJ2-1 provide the parts outside the CDR3, is GAGVSQSPSNKVTEKGKDVELRCDPISGHTALYWYRQSLGQGLEFLIYFQGNSAPDKSGLPSDRFSAERTGGSVSTLTIQRTQQEDSAVYLCASSPVVGNEQFFGPGTRLTVL.

This chain joins TRBV6-1 and TRBJ2-7; no definite D call. The CDR3 is made up of 13 amino acids. Germline CDR1 is MNHNS and CDR2 is SASEGT. V was trimmed by 6 bases and J by 6 bases, leaving 15 bases between them. The CDR3 sequence: CASSQTSVAEQYF. The CDR3 bases are TGTGCCAGCAGCCAGACTTCCGTAGCCGAGCAGTACTTC.

In this sample, this clone turned up once. The chain uses TRBV28 and TRBJ1-5, with 7 bases that match TRBD1. The V segment lost 8 bases and the J segment 2 bases; nucleotides outside the gene matches: 9. The CDR3 covers 15 residues. Germline V gene data show CDR1 as MDHEN and CDR2 as SYDVKM. CDR3 amino acids: CASPPPGGGNQPQHF. In DNA form, the CDR3 reads TGTGCCAGCCCTCCTCCAGGGGGTGGCAATCAGCCCCAGCATTTT.

This rearrangement joins TRBV15 to TRBJ1-4, with D uncertain. Germline lookup yields CDR1 LNHNV and CDR2 YYDKDF (reference sequence). The V and J ends lost 4 bases and 7 bases respectively, with 10 bases between them. CDR3 length equals 13 residues. This CDR3 reads CATSIGVGEKLFF. The CDR3 DNA is TGTGCCACCAGCATTGGGGTTGGTGAAAAACTGTTTTTT.

This clone was counted a single time. The rearrangement joins TRBV2 to TRBJ2-5; D is unresolved. CDR3 length equals 12 residues. With 6 bases removed from V and 4 bases from J, the gap between germline ends came to 9 bases. CDR1 SNHLY and CDR2 FYNNEI come from the germline V gene. The CDR3 protein is CASSRLGETQYF. In DNA form, the CDR3 reads TGTGCCAGCAGCCGCCTCGGAGAGACCCAGTACTTC. Using reference TRBV2 and TRBJ2-5 for the parts outside the CDR3, the full variable domain is EPEVTQTPSHQVTQMGQEVILRCVPISNHLYFYWYRQILGQKVEFLVSFYNNEISEKSEIFDDQFSVERPDGSNFTLKIRSTKLEDSAMYFCASSRLGETQYFGPGTRLLVL.

The chain carries TRBV2 and TRBJ1-6, with D maybe TRBD1 (6 bases). Trimming took 0 bases from V and 11 from J, leaving 14 bases between them. The CDR3 covers 15 residues. Germline loops: CDR1 SNHLY, CDR2 FYNNEI. The CDR3 reads CASSEALGRGAPLHF. CDR3 coding DNA: TGTGCCAGCAGTGAAGCGCTTGGCAGGGGTGCACCCCTCCACTTT.

The gene calls are TRBV4-1 and TRBJ1-5, with D possibly TRBD1 on 6 matching bases. Germline CDR1 reads MGHRA; CDR2 reads YSYEKL. V lost 3 bases, J lost 5 bases, and 8 bases lay in between. This CDR3 is built from 13 residues. The CDR3 loop reads CASSQDRDQPQHF. The DNA of the CDR3 is TGCGCCAGCAGCCAGGACAGAGATCAGCCCCAGCATTTT.